This T cell receptor (beta chain) was documented in a study of tumor and adjacent non-tumor tissue in lung cancer. TCRbeta libraries were built with three rounds of nested PCR, modified from ARM-PCR. TCRdb redid the calling of the multiplex PCR reads with MiXCR, one entry per CDR3 protein. The data contain about 82,000 distinct CDR3 sequences, under 80% of them seen just once; the ten biggest clones take up less than 15%. RNA was extracted from bulk tissue without any cell sorting. The length of the CDR3 is 15 residues. Trimming took off 2 bases at V and 3 bases at J, with 14 bases between the two ends.

The clonotype originates from a woman aged 45-60 years with non-small cell lung cancer. Sequencing input: lung tumor tissue. This chain uses TRBV12-3 or TRBV12-4 with TRBJ2-7; unclear D gene. Here the CDR3 DNA reads TGTGCCAGCAGTTTATGTCCCCTGACGGACTACGAGCAGTACTTC. Translating gives CASSLCPLTDYEQYF.